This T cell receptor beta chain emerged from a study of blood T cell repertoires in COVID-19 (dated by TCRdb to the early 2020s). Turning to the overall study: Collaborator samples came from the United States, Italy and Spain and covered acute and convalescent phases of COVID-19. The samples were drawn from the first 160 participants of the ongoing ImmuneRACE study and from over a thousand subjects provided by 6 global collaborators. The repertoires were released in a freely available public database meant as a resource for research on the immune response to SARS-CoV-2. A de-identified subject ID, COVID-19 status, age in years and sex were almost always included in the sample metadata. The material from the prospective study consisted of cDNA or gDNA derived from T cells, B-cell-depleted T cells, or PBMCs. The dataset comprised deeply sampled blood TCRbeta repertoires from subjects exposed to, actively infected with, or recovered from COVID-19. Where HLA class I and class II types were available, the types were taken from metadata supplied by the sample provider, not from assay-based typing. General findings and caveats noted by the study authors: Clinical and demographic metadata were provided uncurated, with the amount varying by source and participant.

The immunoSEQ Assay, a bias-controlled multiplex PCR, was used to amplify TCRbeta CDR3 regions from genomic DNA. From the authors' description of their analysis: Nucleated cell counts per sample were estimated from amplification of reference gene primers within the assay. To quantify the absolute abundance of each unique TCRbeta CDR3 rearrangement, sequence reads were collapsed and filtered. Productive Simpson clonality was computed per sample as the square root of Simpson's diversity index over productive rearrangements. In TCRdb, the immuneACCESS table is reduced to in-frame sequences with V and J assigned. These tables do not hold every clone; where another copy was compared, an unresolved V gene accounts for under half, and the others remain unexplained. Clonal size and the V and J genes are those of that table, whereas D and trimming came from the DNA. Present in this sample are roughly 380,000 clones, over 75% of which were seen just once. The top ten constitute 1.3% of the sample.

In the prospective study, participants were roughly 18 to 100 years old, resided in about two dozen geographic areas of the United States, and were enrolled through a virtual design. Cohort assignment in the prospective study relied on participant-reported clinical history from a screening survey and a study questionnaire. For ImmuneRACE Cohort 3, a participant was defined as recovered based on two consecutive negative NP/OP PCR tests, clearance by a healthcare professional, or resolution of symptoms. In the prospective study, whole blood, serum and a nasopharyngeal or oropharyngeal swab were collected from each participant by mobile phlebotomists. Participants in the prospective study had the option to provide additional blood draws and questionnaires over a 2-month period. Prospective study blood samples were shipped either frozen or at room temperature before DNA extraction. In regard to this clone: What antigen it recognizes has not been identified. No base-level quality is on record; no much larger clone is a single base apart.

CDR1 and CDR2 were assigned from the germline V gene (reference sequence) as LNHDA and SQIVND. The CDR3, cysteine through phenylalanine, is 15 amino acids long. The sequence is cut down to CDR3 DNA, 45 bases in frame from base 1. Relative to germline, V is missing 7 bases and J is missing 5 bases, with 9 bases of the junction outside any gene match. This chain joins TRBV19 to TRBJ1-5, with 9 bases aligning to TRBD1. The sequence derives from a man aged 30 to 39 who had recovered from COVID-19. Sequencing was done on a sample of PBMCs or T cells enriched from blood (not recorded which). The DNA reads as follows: TGTGCCAGTAATCAGTTGGGACAGGGCGATCAGCCCCAGCATTTT. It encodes CASNQLGQGDQPQHF.